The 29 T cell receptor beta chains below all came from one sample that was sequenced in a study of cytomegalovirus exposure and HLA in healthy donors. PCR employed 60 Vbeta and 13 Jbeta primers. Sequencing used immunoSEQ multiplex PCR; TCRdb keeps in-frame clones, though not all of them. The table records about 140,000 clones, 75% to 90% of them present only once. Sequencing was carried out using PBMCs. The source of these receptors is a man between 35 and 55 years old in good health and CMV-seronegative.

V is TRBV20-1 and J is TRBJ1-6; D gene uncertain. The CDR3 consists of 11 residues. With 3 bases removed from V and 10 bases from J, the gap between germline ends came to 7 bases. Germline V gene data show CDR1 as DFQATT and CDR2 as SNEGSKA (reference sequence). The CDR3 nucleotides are TGCAGTGCTAGTATTCAGTCACCCCTCCACTTT. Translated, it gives CSASIQSPLHF.

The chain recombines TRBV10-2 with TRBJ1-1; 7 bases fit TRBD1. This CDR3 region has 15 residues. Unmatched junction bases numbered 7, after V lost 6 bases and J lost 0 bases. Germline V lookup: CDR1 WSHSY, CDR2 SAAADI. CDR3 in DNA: TGCGCCAGCAGATCCCAGACAGGGATGAACACTGAAGCTTTCTTT. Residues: CASRSQTGMNTEAFF.

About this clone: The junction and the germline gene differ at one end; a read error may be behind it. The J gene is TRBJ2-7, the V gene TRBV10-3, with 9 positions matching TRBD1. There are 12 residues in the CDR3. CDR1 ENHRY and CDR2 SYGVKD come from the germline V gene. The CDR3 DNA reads TGTGCCATCAGTGAGGAAAGGGACAGGGAGAACTTC. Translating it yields CAISEERDRENF.

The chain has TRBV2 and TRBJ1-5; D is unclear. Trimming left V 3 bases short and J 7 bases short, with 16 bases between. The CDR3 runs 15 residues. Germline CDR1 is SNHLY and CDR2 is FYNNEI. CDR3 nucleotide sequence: TGTGCCAGCAGTGAGTCGAGGGAGGTAAGGCAGCCCCAGCATTTT. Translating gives CASSESREVRQPQHF. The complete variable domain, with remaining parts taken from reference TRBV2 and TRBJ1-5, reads EPEVTQTPSHQVTQMGQEVILRCVPISNHLYFYWYRQILGQKVEFLVSFYNNEISEKSEIFDDQFSVERPDGSNFTLKIRSTKLEDSAMYFCASSESREVRQPQHFGDGTRLSIL.

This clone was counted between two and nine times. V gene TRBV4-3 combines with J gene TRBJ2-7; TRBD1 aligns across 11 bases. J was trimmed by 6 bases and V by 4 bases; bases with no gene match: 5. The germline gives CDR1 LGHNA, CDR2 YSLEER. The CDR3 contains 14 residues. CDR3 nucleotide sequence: TGCGCCAGCAGCCCGGACAGGGGGCAGATCGAGCAGTACTTC. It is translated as CASSPDRGQIEQYF.

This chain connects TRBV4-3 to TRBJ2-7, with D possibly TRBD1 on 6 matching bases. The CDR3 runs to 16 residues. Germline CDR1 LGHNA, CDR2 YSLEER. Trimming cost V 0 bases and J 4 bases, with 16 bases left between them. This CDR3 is CASSQDFGQIPYEQYF. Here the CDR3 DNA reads TGCGCCAGCAGCCAAGATTTCGGACAGATCCCTTACGAGCAGTACTTC.

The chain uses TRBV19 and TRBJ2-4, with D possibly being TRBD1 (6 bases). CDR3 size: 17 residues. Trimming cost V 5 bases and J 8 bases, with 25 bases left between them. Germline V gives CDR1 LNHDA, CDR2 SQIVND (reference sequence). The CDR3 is CASSGTGTPAGKDIQYF. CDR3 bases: TGTGCCAGTAGTGGGACCGGGACACCGGCCGGAAAGGACATTCAGTACTTC.

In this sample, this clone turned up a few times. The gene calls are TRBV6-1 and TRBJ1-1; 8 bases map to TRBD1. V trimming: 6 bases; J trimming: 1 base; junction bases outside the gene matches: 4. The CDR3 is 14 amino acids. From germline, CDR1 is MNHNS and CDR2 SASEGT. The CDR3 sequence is CASRAGQGNTEAFF. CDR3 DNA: TGTGCCAGCAGGGCCGGACAGGGGAACACTGAAGCTTTCTTT.

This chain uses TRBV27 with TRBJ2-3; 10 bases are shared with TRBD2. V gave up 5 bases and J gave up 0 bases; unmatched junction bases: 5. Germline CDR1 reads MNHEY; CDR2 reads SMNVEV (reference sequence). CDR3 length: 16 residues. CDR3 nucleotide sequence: TGTGCCAGCAGTCAATTAGCGGGGGGAAGCACAGATACGCAGTATTTT. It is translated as CASSQLAGGSTDTQYF.

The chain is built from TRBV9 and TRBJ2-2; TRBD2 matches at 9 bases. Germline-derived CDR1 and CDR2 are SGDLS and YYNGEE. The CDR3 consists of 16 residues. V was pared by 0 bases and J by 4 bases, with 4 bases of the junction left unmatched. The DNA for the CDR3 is TGTGCCAGCAGCGTAGGGGTAGCGGGGGTCACCGGGGAGCTGTTTTTT. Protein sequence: CASSVGVAGVTGELFF.

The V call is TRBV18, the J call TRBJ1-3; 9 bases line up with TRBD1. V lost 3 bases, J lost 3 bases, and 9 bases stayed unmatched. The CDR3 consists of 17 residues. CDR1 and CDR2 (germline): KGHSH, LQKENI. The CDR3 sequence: CASSPYPGQGYGNTIYF. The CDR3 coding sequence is TGTGCCAGCTCACCGTATCCGGGACAGGGATATGGAAACACCATATATTTT.

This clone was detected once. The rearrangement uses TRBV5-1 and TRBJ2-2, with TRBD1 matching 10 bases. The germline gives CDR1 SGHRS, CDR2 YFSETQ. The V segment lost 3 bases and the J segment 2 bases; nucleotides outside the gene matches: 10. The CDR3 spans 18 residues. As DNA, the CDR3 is TGCGCCAGCAGCTACGGAGCGACAGGGGGCTTAAACACCGGGGAGCTGTTTTTT. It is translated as CASSYGATGGLNTGELFF.

Written as DNA, the CDR3 is TGTGCCAGCAGTTTTGCAGGGAAAGGTGAAAAACTGTTTTTT. This sequence encodes CASSFAGKGEKLFF. The chain uses TRBV27 and TRBJ1-4, with TRBD1 as a possible D gene (5 bases). The CDR3 has 14 amino acids. The V gene lost 3 bases and the J gene lost 7 bases, with 12 bases spanning the gap. From germline, CDR1 is MNHEY and CDR2 SMNVEV (reference sequence).

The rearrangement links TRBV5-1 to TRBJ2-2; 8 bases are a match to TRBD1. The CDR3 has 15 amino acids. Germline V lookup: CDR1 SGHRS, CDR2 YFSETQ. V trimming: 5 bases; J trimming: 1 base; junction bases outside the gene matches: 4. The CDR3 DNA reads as TGCGCCAGCAGATCCGGGACAGGGAACACCGGGGAGCTGTTTTTT. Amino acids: CASRSGTGNTGELFF.

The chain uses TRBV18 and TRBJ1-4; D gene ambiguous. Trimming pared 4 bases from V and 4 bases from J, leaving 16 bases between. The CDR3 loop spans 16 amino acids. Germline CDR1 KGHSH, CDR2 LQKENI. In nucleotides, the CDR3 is TGTGCCAGCTCACGGAGTCCTACGGCCGTTAATGAAAAACTGTTTTTT. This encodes CASSRSPTAVNEKLFF.

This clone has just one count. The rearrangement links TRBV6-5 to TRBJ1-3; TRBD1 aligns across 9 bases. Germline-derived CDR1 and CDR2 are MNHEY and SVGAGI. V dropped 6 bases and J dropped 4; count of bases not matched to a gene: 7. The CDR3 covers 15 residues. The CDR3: CASRIAGTGGNTIYF. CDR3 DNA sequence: TGTGCCAGCAGGATTGCCGGGACAGGGGGAAACACCATATATTTT.

The CDR3 spells CASSLLSGNTIYF. In DNA form, the CDR3 reads TGTGCCAGCAGCTTATTATCTGGAAACACCATATATTTT. The gene calls are TRBV11-2 and TRBJ1-3; D unclear. CDR1 SGHAT and CDR2 FQNNGV come from the germline V gene. The CDR3 sequence is 13 residues long. Trimming took off 2 bases at V and 1 base at J, with 3 bases between the two ends.

DNA of the CDR3: TGTGCCAGCAGTGAAACGCGCGGGGGGAACGAGCAGTACTTC. As protein: CASSETRGGNEQYF. V is TRBV2 and J is TRBJ2-7, with 8 nucleotides matching TRBD2. This CDR3 is built from 14 residues. Germline values: CDR1 SNHLY, CDR2 FYNNEI. Germline trimming cut 2 bases from V and 5 bases from J; bases unmatched to any gene: 5.

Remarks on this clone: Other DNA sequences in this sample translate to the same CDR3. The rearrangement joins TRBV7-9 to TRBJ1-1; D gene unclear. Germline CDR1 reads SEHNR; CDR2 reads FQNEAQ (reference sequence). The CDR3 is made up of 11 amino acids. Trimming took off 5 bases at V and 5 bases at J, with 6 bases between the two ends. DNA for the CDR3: TGTGCCAGCAGCCCGGGAACTGAAGCTTTCTTT. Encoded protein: CASSPGTEAFF.

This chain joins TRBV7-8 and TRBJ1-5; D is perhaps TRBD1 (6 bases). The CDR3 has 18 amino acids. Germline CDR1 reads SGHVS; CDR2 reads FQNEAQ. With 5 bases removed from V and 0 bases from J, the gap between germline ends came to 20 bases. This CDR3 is CASSKRGSGAGSNQPQHF. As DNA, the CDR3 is TGTGCCAGCAGCAAAAGAGGGTCAGGGGCGGGTAGCAATCAGCCCCAGCATTTT.

CDR3 protein: CASSSGQGNQAFF. CDR3 bases: TGTGCCAGCTCATCAGGACAGGGGAACCAAGCTTTCTTT. V is TRBV18 and J is TRBJ1-1; 9 bases match TRBD1. Trimming removed 5 bases from V and 9 bases from J; junction bases left unmatched: 7. Germline CDR1 is KGHSH and CDR2 is LQKENI. The CDR3 sequence is 13 residues long.

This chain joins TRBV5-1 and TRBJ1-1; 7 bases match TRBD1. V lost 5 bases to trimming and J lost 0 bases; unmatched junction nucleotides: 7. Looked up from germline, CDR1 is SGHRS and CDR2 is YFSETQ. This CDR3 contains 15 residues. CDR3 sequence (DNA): TGCGCCAGCAGGGCGTCCGGGACAGTGAACACTGAAGCTTTCTTT. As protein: CASRASGTVNTEAFF.

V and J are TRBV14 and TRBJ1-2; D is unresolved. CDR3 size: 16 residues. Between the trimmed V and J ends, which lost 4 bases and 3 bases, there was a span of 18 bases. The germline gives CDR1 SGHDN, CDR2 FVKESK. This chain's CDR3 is CASSPWRAPEDYGYTF. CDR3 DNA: TGTGCCAGCAGCCCGTGGCGGGCCCCGGAGGACTATGGCTACACCTTC.

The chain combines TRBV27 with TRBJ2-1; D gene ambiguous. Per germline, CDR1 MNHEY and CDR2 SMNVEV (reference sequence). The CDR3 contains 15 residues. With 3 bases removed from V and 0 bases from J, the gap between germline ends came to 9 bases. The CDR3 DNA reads TGTGCCAGCAGTTTTAGCCCAAGCTCCTACAATGAGCAGTTCTTC. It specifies CASSFSPSSYNEQFF.

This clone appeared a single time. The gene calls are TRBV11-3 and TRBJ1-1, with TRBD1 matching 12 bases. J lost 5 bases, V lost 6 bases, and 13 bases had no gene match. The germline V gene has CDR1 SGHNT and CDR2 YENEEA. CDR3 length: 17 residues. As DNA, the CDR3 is TGTGCCAGCAGTCCCCGGGGGACAGGGGGCTTGCATACTGAAGCTTTCTTT. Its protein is CASSPRGTGGLHTEAFF.

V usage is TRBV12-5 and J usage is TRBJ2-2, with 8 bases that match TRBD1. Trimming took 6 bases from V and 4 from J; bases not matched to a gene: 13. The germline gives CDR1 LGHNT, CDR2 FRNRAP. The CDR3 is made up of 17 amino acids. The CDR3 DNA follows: TGTGCTAGTGGCTCCCTCCCCGGACAGGGAGCCACCGGGGAGCTGTTTTTT. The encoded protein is CASGSLPGQGATGELFF.

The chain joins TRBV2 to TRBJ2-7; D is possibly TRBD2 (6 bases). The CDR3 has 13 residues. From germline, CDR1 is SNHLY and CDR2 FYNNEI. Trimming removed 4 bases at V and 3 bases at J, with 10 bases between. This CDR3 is CASSVRTNYEQYF. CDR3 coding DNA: TGTGCCAGCAGTGTTCGGACTAACTACGAGCAGTACTTC.

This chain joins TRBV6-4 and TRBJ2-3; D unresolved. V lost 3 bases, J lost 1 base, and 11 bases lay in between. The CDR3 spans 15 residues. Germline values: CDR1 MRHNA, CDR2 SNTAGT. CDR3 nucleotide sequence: TGTGCCAGCAGTGAGGCGGTAGGCCGCACAGATACGCAGTATTTT. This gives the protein CASSEAVGRTDTQYF.

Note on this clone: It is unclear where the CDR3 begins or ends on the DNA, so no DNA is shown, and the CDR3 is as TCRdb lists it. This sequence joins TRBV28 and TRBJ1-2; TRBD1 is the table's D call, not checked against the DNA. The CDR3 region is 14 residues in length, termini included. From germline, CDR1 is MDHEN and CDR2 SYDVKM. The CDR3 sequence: CASSFGQGNRGSTF.